This T cell receptor beta chain was documented in a study of control samples from healthy donors and cancer patients. Some clones are missing from TCRdb's copy, which holds only in-frame ones; the method was immunoSEQ multiplex PCR. The sample has 150,000 or so clones, 88% seen once; the top ten hold roughly 5%. Germline-derived CDR1 and CDR2 are LGHDT and YNNKEL (reference sequence). This CDR3 comprises 14 residues. Trimming took off 5 bases at V and 1 base at J, with 11 bases between the two ends. Material: blood. This clonotype was sampled from a woman aged 30 to 39 in good health. The rearrangement links TRBV3-1 (or the pseudogene TRBV3-2) to TRBJ1-1; D not resolved. CDR3 nucleotide sequence: TGTGCCAGCAGCGAATTGCACAGGAACACTGAAGCTTTCTTT. The encoded protein is CASSELHRNTEAFF.